A single sample is the source of the 30 T cell receptor beta chains below, sequenced in a study (dated by TCRdb to the mid-2010s). Library creation used RT-PCR. Instrument used: Illumina MiSeq. TCRdb reprocessing: public reads trimmed at Q25 with fastp, clones called with MiXCR, in-frame beta chains kept. Rows with one shared CDR3 protein collapse into an entry with the most common genes and DNA. The sample records about 680,000 distinct CDR3 sequences, around 14% of which are singletons. The ten largest clonotypes hold about 3.9% of the sample. The sample taken for sequencing was memory CD4+ T cells from blood. The receptors shown here come from a female donor in good health, serving as a healthy control.

This clonotype was seen more than once but under ten times. The chain links TRBV20-1 to TRBJ1-1; weak D call: TRBD1 (5 bases). The CDR3 runs 16 residues. V was cut by 3 bases and J by 0 bases, with 17 bases left in between. Germline assignment: CDR1 DFQATT and CDR2 SNEGSKA (reference sequence). CDR3 in DNA: TGCAGTGCTAGGGGGCAGATTGGGCTGATGAACACTGAAGCTTTCTTT. Residues: CSARGQIGLMNTEAFF.

This clonotype was found a few times. The chain links TRBV30 to TRBJ2-5, with TRBD2 identical over 11 bases. The CDR3 has 15 amino acids. The V and J ends lost 4 bases and 4 bases, in that order; junction bases with no gene match: 8. Per the germline V gene, CDR1 is GTSNPN and CDR2 is SVGIG (reference sequence). CDR3 in amino acids: CAWTLRLAGSETQYF. CDR3 coding DNA: TGTGCCTGGACATTACGACTAGCGGGATCAGAGACCCAGTACTTC.

This clonotype was seen a few times. The chain is built from TRBV20-1 and TRBJ1-6; D is ambiguous. This CDR3 region has 14 residues. V lost 1 base, J lost 4 bases, and 8 bases lay in between. CDR1 and CDR2 (germline): DFQATT, SNEGSKA (reference sequence). The CDR3: CSARGPPYNSPLHF. CDR3 coding DNA: TGCAGTGCTAGAGGACCCCCTTATAATTCACCCCTCCACTTT.

Many counts were recorded for this clonotype. The V and J genes are TRBV9 and TRBJ2-1; D perhaps matches TRBD2 (5 bases). CDR3 length: 15 amino acids. The germline V and J ends were trimmed by 0 bases and 5 bases, with 12 bases remaining between them. Germline loops: CDR1 SGDLS, CDR2 YYNGEE. The CDR3 here is CASSVVAGGHNEQFF. DNA of the CDR3: TGTGCCAGCAGCGTAGTGGCGGGCGGGCACAATGAGCAGTTCTTC.

This clonotype showed up many times. The chain joins TRBV5-6 to TRBJ2-7; D may correspond to TRBD1 or TRBD2 (5 bases each). Germline loops: CDR1 SGHDT, CDR2 YYEEEE. Deletions cut 4 bases from V and 2 bases from J, with 13 bases between. The CDR3 sequence is 14 residues long. DNA of the CDR3: TGTGCCAGCAGCATGGGACGCTACACCTACGAGCAGTACTTC. Translating it yields CASSMGRYTYEQYF. Based on the CDR3 plus reference TRBV5-6 and TRBJ2-7, the full variable domain is DAGVTQSPTHLIKTRGQQVTLRCSPKSGHDTVSWYQQALGQGPQFIFQYYEEEERQRGNFPDRFSGHQFPNYSSELNVNALLLGDSALYLCASSMGRYTYEQYFGPGTRLTVT.

The CDR3 sequence: CASSVATWGNTGELFF. In DNA form, the CDR3 reads TGTGCCAGCAGCGTAGCTACCTGGGGGAACACCGGGGAGCTGTTTTTT. The chain couples TRBV9 to TRBJ2-2, with no clear D. V lost 0 bases to trimming and J lost 1 base, with 10 bases between them. Germline assignment: CDR1 SGDLS and CDR2 YYNGEE. This CDR3 comprises 16 residues.

The chain couples TRBV20-1 to TRBJ2-1; D is uncertain. V was trimmed by 7 bases and J by 8 bases, leaving 12 bases between them. The germline CDR1 and CDR2 sequences are DFQATT and SNEGSKA (reference sequence). The CDR3 has 11 amino acids. The CDR3 here is CSVPLFDEQFF. DNA for the CDR3: TGCAGTGTCCCGTTATTCGATGAGCAGTTCTTC.

This clonotype showed up just a few times. The gene calls are TRBV7-2 and TRBJ2-7; 7 nucleotides align to TRBD1. CDR3 size: 16 residues. From germline, CDR1 is SGHTA and CDR2 FQGNSA. Germline trimming cut 1 base from V and 0 bases from J; bases unmatched to any gene: 6. The CDR3 region has the DNA TGTGCCAGCAGCTTAGTGATTGGGACAGCCTCCTACGAGCAGTACTTC. Protein sequence: CASSLVIGTASYEQYF.

This clonotype has just a few counts. The chain links TRBV7-2 to TRBJ2-7; TRBD1 matches at 10 bases. V lost 4 bases, J lost 7 bases, and 13 bases stayed unmatched. The CDR3 spans 16 residues. The V gene's germline CDR1 is SGHTA and CDR2 FQGNSA. The DNA of the CDR3 is TGTGCCAGCAGCTCAAGTCCAAGGGACAGGGGTATTGAGCAGTACTTC. This sequence encodes CASSSSPRDRGIEQYF.

The chain is built from TRBV5-6 and TRBJ1-1; a possible D gene is TRBD1 (5 bases). The CDR3 runs 13 residues. The V gene lost 5 bases and the J gene lost 0 bases, with 8 bases spanning the gap. The germline gives CDR1 SGHDT, CDR2 YYEEEE. The CDR3 bases are TGTGCCAGCAGGGACAACATGAACACTGAAGCTTTCTTT. It translates to CASRDNMNTEAFF.

V usage is TRBV3-1 and J usage is TRBJ2-7; TRBD2 might be the D (6 bases). The V gene lost 5 bases and the J gene lost 7 bases, with 15 bases spanning the gap. The CDR3 length is 13 residues. Germline values: CDR1 LGHDT, CDR2 YNNKEL (reference sequence). The CDR3 DNA is TGTGCCAGCAGCTTCGGGGGTGGCGAGGAGCAGTACTTC. This sequence encodes CASSFGGGEEQYF.

This clonotype came up a few times. The chain joins TRBV5-1 to TRBJ2-3; TRBD1 is a possible D gene (6 bases). CDR1 is SGHRS and CDR2 is YFSETQ in the germline V gene. V lost 2 bases to trimming and J lost 2 bases, with 12 bases between them. The CDR3 extends over 15 amino acids. For the CDR3, the DNA is TGCGCCAGCAGCTTAAGGGGACAACACACAGATACGCAGTATTTT. Translating gives CASSLRGQHTDTQYF. The full variable domain, completed using reference TRBV5-1 and TRBJ2-3, is KAGVTQTPRYLIKTRGQQVTLSCSPISGHRSVSWYQQTPGQGLQFLFEYFSETQRNKGNFPGRFSGRQFSNSRSEMNVSTLELGDSALYLCASSLRGQHTDTQYFGPGTRLTVL.

This clonotype has only a few counts. V is TRBV15 and J is TRBJ1-2, with TRBD1 matching 8 bases. The J segment lost 4 bases and the V segment lost 1 base, leaving 2 bases of the junction unmatched. This CDR3 is 14 amino acids long. Germline CDR1 and CDR2: LNHNV and YYDKDF (reference sequence). CDR3 amino acids: CATSRVQGAYGYTF. In nucleotides, the CDR3 is TGTGCCACCAGCAGAGTCCAGGGGGCCTATGGCTACACCTTC.

This chain joins TRBV7-3 and TRBJ2-1, with 8 bases aligning to TRBD2. V shed 5 bases, J shed 8 bases, and the junction held 17 bases outside the gene matches. This CDR3 spans 17 amino acids. In germline, CDR1 is SGHTA, CDR2 FQGTGA. CDR3 protein: CASSPLEGLEGGHEQFF. CDR3 bases: TGTGCCAGCAGCCCCCTCGAGGGACTAGAAGGGGGGCATGAGCAGTTCTTC.

The chain has TRBV5-1 and TRBJ1-1, with no clear D. Germline V gene sequence: CDR1 SGHRS, CDR2 YFSETQ. V was trimmed by 9 bases and J by 3 bases, leaving 15 bases between them. The CDR3 runs to 13 residues. The CDR3: CATRGTKHTEAFF. The CDR3 DNA sequence: TGCGCCACCCGAGGTACTAAGCACACTGAAGCTTTCTTT.

The chain uses TRBV20-1 and TRBJ2-7; 9 nucleotides align to TRBD1. Germline CDR1 reads DFQATT; CDR2 reads SNEGSKA (reference sequence). This CDR3 has 16 residues. The ends lost 6 bases at V and 5 bases at J; junction bases unmatched: 17. The CDR3: CSAEPTGTGRSHEQYF. CDR3 nucleotides: TGCAGTGCAGAACCTACCGGGACAGGGCGATCCCACGAGCAGTACTTC.

In its sample, this clonotype was seen a few times. The chain couples TRBV12-3 or TRBV12-4 to TRBJ1-4; TRBD1 is a possible D gene (6 bases). This CDR3 has 16 residues. V was trimmed by 8 bases and J by 7 bases, leaving 23 bases between them. This CDR3 reads CASAPGHLTMSEKLFF. The CDR3 DNA reads TGTGCCAGCGCCCCGGGACACCTAACAATGAGTGAAAAACTGTTTTTT.

The chain recombines TRBV6-2 or TRBV6-3 with TRBJ1-5; D gene unclear. This CDR3 region has 16 residues. The ends were cut back, 2 bases at V and 2 bases at J, with 13 bases in the middle. Germline CDR1 is MNHEY and CDR2 is SVGEGT. The CDR3 sequence: CASSYAQGRGNQPQHF. DNA of the CDR3: TGTGCCAGCAGTTACGCGCAAGGCCGAGGCAATCAGCCCCAGCATTTT.

The J gene is TRBJ2-7, the V gene TRBV20-1, with TRBD1 matching over 8 bases. Germline V gene lookup returns CDR1 DFQATT and CDR2 SNEGSKA (reference sequence). Unmatched junction bases numbered 7, after V lost 6 bases and J lost 0 bases. This CDR3 has 14 amino acids. The CDR3 DNA follows: TGCAGTGCCTCCCGGACAGGGAGCTCCTACGAGCAGTACTTC. Amino acids: CSASRTGSSYEQYF.

This clonotype was observed a handful of times. The chain joins TRBV20-1 to TRBJ1-2; TRBD1 matches at 7 bases. Germline assignment: CDR1 DFQATT and CDR2 SNEGSKA (reference sequence). The junction had 6 bases not matched to a gene; V was cut back by 0 bases and J by 2 bases. This CDR3 is built from 15 residues. CDR3 residues: CSARDSTGTNYGYTF. The CDR3 nucleotides are TGCAGTGCTAGAGATTCGACAGGGACGAACTATGGCTACACCTTC.

There are many counts of this clonotype. The V call is TRBV4-3, the J call TRBJ2-7, with a weak D call TRBD2 (10 bases). Germline V CDR1 and CDR2: LGHNA, YSLEER. The germline V and J ends were trimmed by 0 bases and 4 bases, with 31 bases remaining between them. This CDR3 is 21 amino acids long. This CDR3 reads CASSQDWGQGIGAGGGYEQYF. Written as DNA, the CDR3 is TGCGCCAGCAGCCAAGACTGGGGACAGGGAATTGGAGCGGGAGGGGGTTACGAGCAGTACTTC.

This clonotype was observed many times. J is TRBJ1-3 and V is TRBV6-6, with D maybe TRBD1 (6 bases). In germline, CDR1 is MNHNY, CDR2 SVGAGI (reference sequence). V shed 5 bases and J shed 1 base, with 12 bases lying between them. The CDR3 spans 15 residues. The CDR3 bases are TGTGCCAGCAGTGCCCGGACAGTTTCTGGAAACACCATATATTTT. This sequence encodes CASSARTVSGNTIYF.

This clonotype was seen more than once but under ten times. The chain employs TRBV4-3 and TRBJ2-3, with a tentative D call TRBD2 (6 bases). CDR3 size: 16 residues. Trimming removed 3 bases at V and 0 bases at J, with 13 bases between. Germline CDR1 is LGHNA and CDR2 is YSLEER. The CDR3, as DNA: TGCGCCAGCAGCCATATTATAGCGGAAAGCACAGATACGCAGTATTTT. It encodes CASSHIIAESTDTQYF.

DNA of the CDR3: TGCGCCAGCAGCTTGGACCGGCCCGGGGCTTCACCCCTCCACTTT. Protein: CASSLDRPGASPLHF. The rearrangement joins TRBV5-1 to TRBJ1-6, with D perhaps TRBD1 (5 bases). Germline-derived CDR1 and CDR2 are SGHRS and YFSETQ. The germline V and J ends were trimmed by 0 bases and 9 bases, with 13 bases remaining between them. This CDR3 contains 15 residues.

This clonotype was found once. The chain employs TRBV24-1 and TRBJ2-3; D is possibly TRBD1 (5 bases). Trimming removed 1 base at V and 0 bases at J, with 13 bases between. The length of the CDR3 is 17 residues. Germline CDR1 is KGHDR and CDR2 is SFDVKD. CDR3: CATSDLPQDTSTDTQYF. CDR3 bases: TGTGCCACCAGTGATTTACCACAGGATACTAGCACAGATACGCAGTATTTT.

In its sample, this clonotype was seen a few times. The chain joins TRBV5-4 to TRBJ2-7; D is perhaps TRBD2 (6 bases). The V and J ends lost 4 bases and 6 bases respectively, with 11 bases between them. Germline CDR1 SGHNT, CDR2 YYREEE (reference sequence). The CDR3 length is 12 residues. The CDR3 DNA is TGTGCCAGCAGCCCGGTCGGGGGCGAGCAGTACTTC. It codes for CASSPVGGEQYF.

This clonotype was seen a handful of times. The chain links TRBV12-3 or TRBV12-4 to TRBJ1-4, with 7 bases matching TRBD1. J was trimmed by 11 bases and V by 7 bases; bases with no gene match: 7. The CDR3 loop spans 12 amino acids. The CDR3 loop reads CASNFAGGKLFF. In nucleotides, the CDR3 is TGTGCCAGCAACTTCGCAGGGGGGAAACTGTTTTTT.

This clonotype was detected many times. This rearrangement joins TRBV15 to TRBJ2-5; D may match TRBD1 or TRBD2 (5 bases each). V lost 0 bases, J lost 5 bases, and 10 bases lay in between. Germline CDR1 is LNHNV and CDR2 is YYDKDF (reference sequence). The CDR3 contains 14 residues. The chain's CDR3 is CATSRDIEGETQYF. Written as DNA, the CDR3 is TGTGCCACCAGCAGAGATATCGAGGGGGAGACCCAGTACTTC.

This clonotype was recorded once. This chain links TRBV25-1 with TRBJ1-2; D ambiguous. This CDR3 has 15 amino acids. Germline loops: CDR1 MGHDK, CDR2 SYGVNS. With 2 bases removed from V and 0 bases from J, the gap between germline ends came to 10 bases. CDR3 in amino acids: CASSEMGSTNYGYTF. CDR3 sequence (DNA): TGTGCCAGCAGTGAAATGGGCAGCACTAACTATGGCTACACCTTC.

In its sample, this clonotype was seen many times. The rearrangement links TRBV6-2 or TRBV6-3 to TRBJ1-1; TRBD1 is a possible D gene (6 bases). Per germline, CDR1 MNHEY and CDR2 SVGEGT. Trimming pared 11 bases from V and 3 bases from J, leaving 22 bases between. The CDR3 has 15 amino acids. Here the CDR3 reads CASDFGGLGDTEAFF. The CDR3 bases are TGTGCCTCTGATTTCGGGGGGCTGGGGGACACTGAAGCTTTCTTT.